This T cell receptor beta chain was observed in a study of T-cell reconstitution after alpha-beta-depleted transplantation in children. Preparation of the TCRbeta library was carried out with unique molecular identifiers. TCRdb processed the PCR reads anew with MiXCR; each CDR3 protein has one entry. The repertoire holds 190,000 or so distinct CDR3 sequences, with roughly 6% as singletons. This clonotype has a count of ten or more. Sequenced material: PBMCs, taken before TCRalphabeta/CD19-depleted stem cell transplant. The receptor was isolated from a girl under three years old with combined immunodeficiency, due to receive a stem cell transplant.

CDR3 loop: CASIPLGGTTDTQYF. The CDR3 region has the DNA TGCGCCAGCATCCCCCTAGGGGGAACAACAGATACGCAGTATTTT. The rearrangement uses TRBV5-1 and TRBJ2-3; the D gene is possibly TRBD1 (6 bases). There are 15 residues in the CDR3. Trimming cost V 6 bases and J 3 bases, with 17 bases left between them. Germline V gene sequence: CDR1 SGHRS, CDR2 YFSETQ.